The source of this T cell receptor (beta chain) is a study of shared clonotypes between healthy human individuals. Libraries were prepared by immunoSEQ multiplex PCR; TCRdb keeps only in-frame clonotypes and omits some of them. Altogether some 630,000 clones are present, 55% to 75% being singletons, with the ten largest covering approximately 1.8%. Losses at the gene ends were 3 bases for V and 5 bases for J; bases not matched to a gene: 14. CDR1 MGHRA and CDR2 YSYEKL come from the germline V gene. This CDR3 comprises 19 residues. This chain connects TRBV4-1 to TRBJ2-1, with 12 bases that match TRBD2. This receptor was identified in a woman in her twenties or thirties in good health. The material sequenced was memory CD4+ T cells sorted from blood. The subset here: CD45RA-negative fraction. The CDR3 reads CASSHPGLAGGPGHNEQFF. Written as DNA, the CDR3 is TGCGCCAGCAGCCACCCAGGGCTAGCGGGAGGGCCGGGGCACAATGAGCAGTTCTTC.